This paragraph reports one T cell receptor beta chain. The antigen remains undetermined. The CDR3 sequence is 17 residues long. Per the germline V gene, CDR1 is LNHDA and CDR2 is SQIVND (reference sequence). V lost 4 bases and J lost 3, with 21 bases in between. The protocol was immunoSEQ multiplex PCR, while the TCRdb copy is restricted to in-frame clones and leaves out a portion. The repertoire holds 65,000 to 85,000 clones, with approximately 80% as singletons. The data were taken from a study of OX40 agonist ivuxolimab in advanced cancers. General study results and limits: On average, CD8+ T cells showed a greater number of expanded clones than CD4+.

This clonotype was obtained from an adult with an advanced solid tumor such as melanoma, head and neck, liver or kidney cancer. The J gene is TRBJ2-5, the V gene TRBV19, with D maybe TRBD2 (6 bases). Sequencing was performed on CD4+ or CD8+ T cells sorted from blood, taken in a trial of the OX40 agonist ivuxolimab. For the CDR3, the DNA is TGTGCCAGTAGTACGAACCCCGGGACTGGTGCGAAAGAGACCCAGTACTTC. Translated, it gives CASSTNPGTGAKETQYF.